This T cell receptor (beta chain) is from a study of T cells in Graves' hyperthyroidism and ophthalmopathy. Whole-study findings and limits: Within blood appeared most thyroid clonotypes that had expanded above 0.001.

Authors of the study amplified TCR beta CDR3 regions from RNA transcripts. The HTBI primer set served for first-round RT-PCR of the TCR CDR3. TCRdb re-called the multiplex PCR reads through MiXCR, storing one row per CDR3 protein. The sample has 700,000 to 850,000 distinct CDR3 sequences, around a third seen once. Remarks on this clonotype: Its antigen is undetermined.

This CDR3 spans 16 amino acids. V lost 0 bases and J 8 bases, leaving 16 bases between the germline ends. Germline CDR1 reads MNHEY; CDR2 reads SVGAGI. This clonotype was sampled from a woman in her 40s with Graves' hyperthyroidism. The rearrangement links TRBV6-5 to TRBJ2-2; D remains ambiguous. Material for sequencing was blood. The CDR3 DNA sequence: TGTGCCAGCAGTTACTCGAGCCAGCCTAGAATGGGGGAGCTGTTTTTT. Translation gives CASSYSSQPRMGELFF.